These 22 T cell receptor beta chains originate from one sample sequenced in a study of cytomegalovirus exposure and HLA in healthy donors. Amplification used 60 Vbeta primers and 13 Jbeta primers. Libraries were prepared by immunoSEQ multiplex PCR; TCRdb keeps only in-frame clonotypes and omits some of them. The sample consists of roughly 110,000 clones, 71% of them appearing once. The sequencing sample was made of PBMCs. These receptors were obtained from a female donor in good health and CMV-seronegative.

V gene TRBV11-2 combines with J gene TRBJ2-7, with TRBD2 as a possible D gene (5 bases). Germline CDR1 is SGHAT and CDR2 is FQNNGV. V was shortened by 4 bases and J by 2 bases, with 18 bases between the two germline ends. The CDR3 covers 16 residues. CDR3 protein: CASSSGLNPIAYEQYF. The CDR3 nucleotides read TGTGCCAGCAGCTCCGGACTGAATCCTATTGCCTACGAGCAGTACTTC. Using reference TRBV11-2 and TRBJ2-7 for the parts outside the CDR3, the full variable domain is EAGVAQSPRYKIIEKRQSVAFWCNPISGHATLYWYQQILGQGPKLLIQFQNNGVVDDSQLPKDRFSAERLKGVDSTLKIQPAKLEDSAVYLCASSSGLNPIAYEQYFGPGTRLTVT.

The chain carries TRBV7-9 and TRBJ2-1; 7 nucleotides align to TRBD1. Looked up from germline, CDR1 is SEHNR and CDR2 is FQNEAQ (reference sequence). CDR3 length: 13 amino acids. With V trimmed by 6 bases and J by 13 bases, 12 bases remained unmatched. The chain's CDR3 is CASRTSGTGVQFF. For the CDR3, the DNA is TGTGCCAGCAGAACCTCCGGTACAGGGGTTCAGTTCTTC.

V and J are TRBV7-9 and TRBJ2-7; D call uncertain. Germline assignment: CDR1 SEHNR and CDR2 FQNEAQ (reference sequence). The CDR3 covers 12 residues. V was clipped by 5 bases and J by 4 bases, with 9 bases between them. CDR3 region: CASSPQAYEQYF. The CDR3 DNA reads TGTGCCAGCAGCCCCCAGGCTTACGAGCAGTACTTC.

This clone was observed a handful of times. The chain links TRBV2 to TRBJ2-7; no firm D call. The V and J ends lost 6 bases and 1 base respectively, with 7 bases between them. The CDR3 loop spans 12 amino acids. Per the germline V gene, CDR1 is SNHLY and CDR2 is FYNNEI. The chain's CDR3 is CASRYISYEQYF. The CDR3 DNA is TGTGCCAGCAGATATATTTCCTACGAGCAGTACTTC. Full variable domain (remainder filled in from reference TRBV2 and TRBJ2-7): EPEVTQTPSHQVTQMGQEVILRCVPISNHLYFYWYRQILGQKVEFLVSFYNNEISEKSEIFDDQFSVERPDGSNFTLKIRSTKLEDSAMYFCASRYISYEQYFGPGTRLTVT.

The rearrangement joins TRBV15 to TRBJ2-4; maybe TRBD2 (6 bases). The CDR3 spans 15 residues. The V gene lost 3 bases and the J gene lost 8 bases, with 17 bases spanning the gap. Germline loops: CDR1 LNHNV, CDR2 YYDKDF (reference sequence). The CDR3 DNA follows: TGTGCCACCAGCAGCCGGACCGGGAGAGTCGACATTCAGTACTTC. Translation gives CATSSRTGRVDIQYF.

The V and J genes are TRBV6-1 and TRBJ1-2; 12 bases line up with TRBD1. Trimming took 6 bases from V and 5 from J; bases not matched to a gene: 7. The CDR3 extends over 15 amino acids. The V gene's germline CDR1 is MNHNS and CDR2 SASEGT. The chain's CDR3 is CASRAGTGGSYGYTF. The CDR3 nucleotides are TGTGCCAGCAGGGCCGGGACAGGGGGCTCATATGGCTACACCTTC.

The chain has TRBV2 and TRBJ1-5, with no clear D. Germline V lookup: CDR1 SNHLY, CDR2 FYNNEI. Deletions cut 7 bases from V and 2 bases from J, with 9 bases between. The CDR3 runs to 13 residues. CDR3 DNA: TGTGCCAGCACGGGAGAGGGCAATCAGCCCCAGCATTTT. Its translation is CASTGEGNQPQHF. The full variable domain, with the rest looked up from reference TRBV2 and TRBJ1-5, is EPEVTQTPSHQVTQMGQEVILRCVPISNHLYFYWYRQILGQKVEFLVSFYNNEISEKSEIFDDQFSVERPDGSNFTLKIRSTKLEDSAMYFCASTGEGNQPQHFGDGTRLSIL.

J is TRBJ2-5 and V is TRBV4-2; 7 bases align to TRBD2. From germline, CDR1 is LGHNA and CDR2 YNFKEQ. The CDR3 loop spans 15 amino acids. J lost 5 bases, V lost 0 bases, and 6 bases had no gene match. As DNA, the CDR3 is TGTGCCAGCAGCCAAGAGGGGCGGGGGTCGGAGACCCAGTACTTC. Translated: CASSQEGRGSETQYF.

The chain carries TRBV19 and TRBJ1-1; D is ambiguous. CDR1 and CDR2 from the germline V gene are LNHDA and SQIVND (reference sequence). Trimming pared 2 bases from V and 7 bases from J, leaving 11 bases between. This CDR3 contains 13 residues. Here the CDR3 DNA reads TGTGCCAGTAGTATACTACCCTCTTATGAAGCTTTCTTT. This sequence encodes CASSILPSYEAFF.

This sequence joins TRBV9 and TRBJ2-1; no firm D call. CDR3 length equals 13 residues. Germline V gene lookup returns CDR1 SGDLS and CDR2 YYNGEE. The V and J ends lost 1 base and 7 bases respectively, with 9 bases between them. The CDR3 nucleotides are TGTGCCAGCAGCGTAATTCCTGAGAATGAGCAGTTCTTC. This encodes CASSVIPENEQFF.

This chain links TRBV9 with TRBJ2-1; 9 positions match TRBD2. This CDR3 comprises 17 residues. The ends lost 0 bases at V and 4 bases at J; junction bases unmatched: 8. Germline CDR1 reads SGDLS; CDR2 reads YYNGEE. The CDR3 DNA reads as TGTGCCAGCAGCGTAGTAGCGGGGGCCGTGGGATACAATGAGCAGTTCTTC. Its protein is CASSVVAGAVGYNEQFF.

This chain connects TRBV7-8 to TRBJ2-7; D might be TRBD1 (6 bases). Germline assignment: CDR1 SGHVS and CDR2 FQNEAQ. The CDR3 sequence is 15 residues long. Trimming stripped 5 bases from V and 5 bases from J, with 19 bases between. CDR3 sequence: CASSANRELKNEQYF. CDR3 DNA sequence: TGTGCCAGCAGCGCCAACAGGGAATTAAAGAACGAGCAGTACTTC.

The chain links TRBV7-2 to TRBJ2-1; TRBD2 aligns across 10 bases. J gave up 7 bases and V 4 bases, and 7 bases lay outside the gene matches. This CDR3 spans 15 amino acids. From germline, CDR1 is SGHTA and CDR2 FQGNSA. This chain's CDR3 is CASSSPGLARNEQFF. The CDR3 DNA follows: TGTGCCAGCAGCTCCCCGGGACTAGCGCGGAATGAGCAGTTCTTC.

V and J are TRBV4-2 and TRBJ2-7; TRBD1 might be the D (6 bases). Germline V gene sequence: CDR1 LGHNA, CDR2 YNFKEQ. The length of the CDR3 is 16 residues. V lost 1 base, J lost 0 bases, and 13 bases lay in between. The CDR3 protein is CASSQGAGDHSYEQYF. The CDR3, as DNA: TGTGCCAGCAGCCAAGGTGCAGGGGACCACTCCTACGAGCAGTACTTC.

The CDR3 coding sequence is TGCAGCGTGTACAGGGAAGCCAAAAACATTCAGTACTTC. Translated: CSVYREAKNIQYF. V gene TRBV29-1 combines with J gene TRBJ2-4; maybe TRBD1 (6 bases). Germline V gives CDR1 SQVTM, CDR2 ANQGSEA. The CDR3 is 13 residues long. V gave up 6 bases and J gave up 0 bases, with 9 bases separating them.

The gene calls are TRBV4-3 and TRBJ1-4; D is ambiguous. Germline CDR1 is LGHNA and CDR2 is YSLEER. V lost 0 bases to trimming and J lost 13 bases, with 15 bases between them. The CDR3 loop spans 14 amino acids. The CDR3 nucleotides read TGCGCCAGCAGCCAAGATTATAAAAGGGAGGGACTGTTTTTT. The encoded protein is CASSQDYKREGLFF.

This chain links TRBV11-3 with TRBJ2-5; a weak D match, TRBD2 (5 bases). This CDR3 spans 13 amino acids. Germline lookup yields CDR1 SGHNT and CDR2 YENEEA. V dropped 1 base and J dropped 4 bases, with 7 bases sitting between them. The CDR3: CASSLGGRETQYF. The CDR3 DNA follows: TGTGCCAGCAGCTTAGGAGGGAGAGAGACCCAGTACTTC.

The rearrangement uses TRBV7-2 and TRBJ2-4, with D possibly matching TRBD1 (6 bases). CDR3 length: 15 amino acids. V was pared by 5 bases and J by 1 base, with 12 bases between. Germline CDR1 is SGHTA and CDR2 is FQGNSA. CDR3 amino acids: CASSQGKGAKNIQYF. DNA for the CDR3: TGTGCCAGCAGCCAGGGGAAGGGGGCCAAAAACATTCAGTACTTC.

This clone was detected once. This chain joins TRBV9 and TRBJ1-1; 11 bases map to TRBD1. The CDR3 contains 15 residues. Germline-derived CDR1 and CDR2 are SGDLS and YYNGEE. J lost 4 bases, V lost 4 bases, and 6 bases had no gene match. The CDR3 DNA reads as TGTGCCAGCAGCCCTCGGACAGGGGGCGGCACTGAAGCTTTCTTT. Translated, it gives CASSPRTGGGTEAFF.

This clone was counted only a few times. The chain has TRBV27 and TRBJ2-7; the D gene is possibly TRBD1 (5 bases). The CDR3 has 14 amino acids. CDR1 and CDR2 from the germline V gene are MNHEY and SMNVEV (reference sequence). The V gene lost 5 bases and the J gene lost 0 bases, with 11 bases spanning the gap. CDR3 in amino acids: CASSKQVSSYEQYF. The CDR3 region has the DNA TGTGCCAGCAGTAAACAGGTTTCCTCCTACGAGCAGTACTTC.

V gene TRBV18 combines with J gene TRBJ1-1, with TRBD1 matching over 7 bases. The CDR3 is made up of 11 amino acids. V lost 8 bases, J lost 7 bases, and 4 bases stayed unmatched. Germline values: CDR1 KGHSH, CDR2 LQKENI. The CDR3 loop reads CASRQGDEAFF. CDR3 sequence (DNA): TGTGCCAGCCGACAGGGCGATGAAGCTTTCTTT.

DNA for the CDR3: TGTGCCTGGAGTGTTAACCCGGGAGGCTACGAGCAGTACTTC. Amino acid sequence: CAWSVNPGGYEQYF. This rearrangement joins TRBV30 to TRBJ2-7, with 7 positions matching TRBD2. The V gene's germline CDR1 is GTSNPN and CDR2 SVGIG (reference sequence). V was clipped by 0 bases and J by 3 bases; unmatched bases: 5. The CDR3 has 14 amino acids.